The 8 T cell receptor beta chains below come from one sample, sequenced in a study of cytomegalovirus exposure and HLA in healthy donors. Amplification used 60 Vbeta primers and 13 Jbeta primers. Profiling relied on immunoSEQ multiplex PCR, and the TCRdb table lists in-frame clones only, not all of them. The sample yields fewer than 250,000 clones, 60% to 85% seen once. The sequenced material came from PBMCs. These receptor sequences come from a woman under 30 in good health and CMV-seronegative.

The chain carries TRBV5-1 and TRBJ1-6; 7 bases fit TRBD1. This CDR3 region has 16 residues. The trim removed 5 bases at V and 0 bases at J, leaving 5 bases unmatched. CDR1 is SGHRS, CDR2 YFSETQ, per germline. CDR3: CASSPTGDSYNSPLHF. In DNA, the CDR3 is TGCGCCAGCAGTCCCACAGGGGACTCCTATAATTCACCCCTCCACTTT.

The V gene is TRBV6-5, the J gene TRBJ2-7; D is unclear. Trimming stripped 10 bases from V and 0 bases from J, with 10 bases between. CDR1 and CDR2 (germline): MNHEY, SVGAGI. The CDR3 length is 12 residues. The CDR3 coding sequence is TGTGCCACCTACAGCTACTCCTACGAGCAGTACTTC. As protein: CATYSYSYEQYF.

In DNA, the CDR3 is TGTGCCAGTAGTGGGACGACAGGGCGTCTCTACGAGCAGTACTTC. Its translation: CASSGTTGRLYEQYF. V gene TRBV19 combines with J gene TRBJ2-7; 7 bases are a match to TRBD1. Trimming removed 5 bases from V and 3 bases from J; junction bases left unmatched: 10. The CDR3 runs to 15 residues. The germline V gene has CDR1 LNHDA and CDR2 SQIVND (reference sequence).

The chain combines TRBV6-6 with TRBJ1-6, with 9 bases identical to TRBD1. This CDR3 has 15 amino acids. Germline V CDR1 and CDR2: MNHNY, SVGAGI (reference sequence). After removal of 2 bases from V and 7 bases from J, the junction contained 3 bases not matched to a gene. The CDR3 loop is CASSYDRGTNSPLHF. Here the CDR3 DNA reads TGTGCCAGCAGTTACGACAGGGGGACAAATTCACCCCTCCACTTT.

The chain employs TRBV19 and TRBJ1-2; 7 bases match TRBD1. The germline V gene encodes CDR1 LNHDA and CDR2 SQIVND (reference sequence). The length of the CDR3 is 15 residues. The trim removed 3 bases at V and 2 bases at J, leaving 6 bases unmatched. CDR3 nucleotide sequence: TGTGCCAGTAGTATCCAACACAGGGGCAACTATGGCTACACCTTC. This codes for CASSIQHRGNYGYTF.

The rearrangement uses TRBV28 and TRBJ2-2, with D perhaps TRBD1 (6 bases). CDR3 length: 14 amino acids. Germline V gives CDR1 MDHEN, CDR2 SYDVKM. V dropped 6 bases and J dropped 4 bases, with 12 bases sitting between them. The chain's CDR3 is CASSPQGPTGELFF. CDR3 coding DNA: TGTGCCAGCAGCCCACAGGGACCCACCGGGGAGCTGTTTTTT.

In this sample, this clone turned up a few times. The chain is built from TRBV7-9 and TRBJ1-1; TRBD1 agrees at 8 bases. This CDR3 spans 15 amino acids. Germline values: CDR1 SEHNR, CDR2 FQNEAQ (reference sequence). The V and J ends lost 5 bases and 4 bases, in that order; junction bases with no gene match: 9. This chain's CDR3 is CASSLTGDVGTEAFF. For the CDR3, the DNA is TGTGCCAGCAGCCTGACAGGGGACGTGGGCACTGAAGCTTTCTTT.

This chain joins TRBV12-2 and TRBJ2-6; the listed D gene, TRBD1, was not tested against the DNA. TRBV12-2 is marked as a pseudogene. CDR3 length: 22 residues. The CDR3 region has the DNA TGTGCAAGTCGCTCCCGGTCCGGGGACCCGGGACAAGTTTACTCTGGGGCCAACGTCCTGACTTTC. Its translation is CASRSRSGDPGQVYSGANVLTF.